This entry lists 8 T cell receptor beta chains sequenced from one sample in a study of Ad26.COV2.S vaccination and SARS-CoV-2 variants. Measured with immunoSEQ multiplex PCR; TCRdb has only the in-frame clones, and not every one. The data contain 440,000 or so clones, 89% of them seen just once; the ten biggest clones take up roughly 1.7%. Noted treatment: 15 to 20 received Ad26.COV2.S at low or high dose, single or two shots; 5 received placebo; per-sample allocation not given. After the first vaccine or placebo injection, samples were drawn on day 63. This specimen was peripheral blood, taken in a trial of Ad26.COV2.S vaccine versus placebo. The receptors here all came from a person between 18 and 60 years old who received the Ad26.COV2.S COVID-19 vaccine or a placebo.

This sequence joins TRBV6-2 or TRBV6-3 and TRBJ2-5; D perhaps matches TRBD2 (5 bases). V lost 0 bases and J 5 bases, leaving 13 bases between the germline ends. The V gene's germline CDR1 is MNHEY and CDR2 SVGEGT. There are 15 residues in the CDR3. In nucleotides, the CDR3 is TGTGCCAGCAGTTACTCGGACGGAGGAATTGAGACCCAGTACTTC. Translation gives CASSYSDGGIETQYF.

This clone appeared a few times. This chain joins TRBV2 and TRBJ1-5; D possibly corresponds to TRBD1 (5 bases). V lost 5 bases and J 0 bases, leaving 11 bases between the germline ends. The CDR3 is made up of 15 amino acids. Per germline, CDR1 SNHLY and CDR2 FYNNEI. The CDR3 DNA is TGTGCCAGCAGTAAAGACAGTCATAGCAATCAGCCCCAGCATTTT. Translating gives CASSKDSHSNQPQHF.

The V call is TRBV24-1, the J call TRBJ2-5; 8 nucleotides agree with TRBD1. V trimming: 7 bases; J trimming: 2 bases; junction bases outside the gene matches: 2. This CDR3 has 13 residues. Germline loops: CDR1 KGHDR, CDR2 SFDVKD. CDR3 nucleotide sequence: TGTGCCACCAGAAGGACAGGGCAAGAGACCCAGTACTTC. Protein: CATRRTGQETQYF.

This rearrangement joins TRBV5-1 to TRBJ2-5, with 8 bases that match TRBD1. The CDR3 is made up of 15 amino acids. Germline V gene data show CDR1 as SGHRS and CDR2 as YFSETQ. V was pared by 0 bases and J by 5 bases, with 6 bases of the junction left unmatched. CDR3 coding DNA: TGCGCCAGCAGCTTGGCCCCAGGGGGCGCGGAGACCCAGTACTTC. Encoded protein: CASSLAPGGAETQYF.

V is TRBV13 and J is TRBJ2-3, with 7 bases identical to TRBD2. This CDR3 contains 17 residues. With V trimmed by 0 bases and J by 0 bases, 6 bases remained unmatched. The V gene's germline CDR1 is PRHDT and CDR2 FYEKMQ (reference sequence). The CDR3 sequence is CASSLGGRGSSTDTQYF. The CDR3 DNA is TGTGCCAGCAGCTTAGGTGGGCGGGGGAGTAGCACAGATACGCAGTATTTT.

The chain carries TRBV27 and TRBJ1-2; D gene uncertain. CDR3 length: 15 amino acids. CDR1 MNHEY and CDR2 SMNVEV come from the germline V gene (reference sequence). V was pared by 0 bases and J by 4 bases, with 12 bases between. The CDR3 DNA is TGTGCCAGCAGTTTATCCCCTACGGACCTCTATGGCTACACCTTC. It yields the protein CASSLSPTDLYGYTF.

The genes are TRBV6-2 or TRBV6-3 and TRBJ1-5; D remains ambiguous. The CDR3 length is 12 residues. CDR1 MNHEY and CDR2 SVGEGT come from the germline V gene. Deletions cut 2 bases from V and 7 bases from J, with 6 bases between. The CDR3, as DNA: TGTGCCAGCAGTTACAGGGCCCAGCCCCAGCATTTT. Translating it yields CASSYRAQPQHF.

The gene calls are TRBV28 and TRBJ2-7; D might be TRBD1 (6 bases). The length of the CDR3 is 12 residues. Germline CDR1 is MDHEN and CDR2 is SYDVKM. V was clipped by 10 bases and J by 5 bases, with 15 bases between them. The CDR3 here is CATRGTMNEQYF. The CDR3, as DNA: TGTGCCACCAGGGGAACCATGAACGAGCAGTACTTC.